The T cell receptor beta chain under discussion was sequenced for a study of technical replicates of blood from a few donors. CDR3 size: 12 residues. The germline V and J ends were trimmed by 1 base and 5 bases, with 6 bases remaining between them. Germline V gene lookup returns CDR1 GTSNPN and CDR2 SVGIG (reference sequence). Repertoires were generated with immunoSEQ multiplex PCR, while TCRdb's copy carries only in-frame clones and drops some. The data show roughly 72,000 clones, about 94% seen once. The sample consisted of T cells isolated from PBMCs. The receptor comes from a human donor in good health. The rearrangement links TRBV30 to TRBJ2-1, with D possibly matching TRBD1 (5 bases). CDR3 in DNA: TGTGCCTGGAGTGCAGGGCACAATGAGCAGTTCTTC. Translation gives CAWSAGHNEQFF.